What follows are 9 T cell receptor beta chains derived from one specimen sequenced in a study of blood T cell repertoires in COVID-19. Generated by immunoSEQ multiplex PCR, the TCRdb table keeps only in-frame clones and is missing some. The sample gives approximately 70,000 clones, about 80% of which show up once; approximately 4.1% is in the top ten. Input material: peripheral blood. The source of these receptors is a woman aged 60 to 75 with acute or convalescent COVID-19.

The chain combines TRBV4-2 with TRBJ1-1; 7 bases align to TRBD1. V was clipped by 4 bases and J by 5 bases; unmatched bases: 13. The CDR3 runs 16 residues. From germline, CDR1 is LGHNA and CDR2 YNFKEQ. CDR3 protein: CASSPPRGGQTTEAFF. CDR3 bases: TGTGCCAGCAGCCCCCCTCGAGGGGGACAGACAACTGAAGCTTTCTTT.

The chain joins TRBV5-1 to TRBJ2-3, with 12 positions matching TRBD2. The CDR3 is 16 amino acids. Germline-derived CDR1 and CDR2 are SGHRS and YFSETQ. V trimming: 2 bases; J trimming: 7 bases; junction bases outside the gene matches: 8. The CDR3: CASSFPSGGARNTQYF. The DNA of the CDR3 is TGCGCCAGCAGCTTTCCTAGCGGGGGGGCCAGAAATACGCAGTATTTT.

The rearrangement uses TRBV29-1 and TRBJ1-1; D unresolved. The CDR3 is made up of 13 amino acids. Germline V gene sequence: CDR1 SQVTM, CDR2 ANQGSEA. Trimming shortened V by 5 bases and J by 4 bases, and 14 bases separated the two germline ends. The CDR3 DNA is TGCAGCGTTCTAAGGGCCCGGGGCACTGAAGCTTTCTTT. Protein sequence: CSVLRARGTEAFF.

The chain carries TRBV24-1 and TRBJ2-5, with 9 bases fitting TRBD1. Trimming cost V 4 bases and J 6 bases; bases outside gene matches: 5. CDR3 length: 14 residues. The germline V gene encodes CDR1 KGHDR and CDR2 SFDVKD. The DNA of the CDR3 is TGTGCCACCAGTGACCACGGACAGGGGCAGACCCAGTACTTC. It specifies CATSDHGQGQTQYF.

V is TRBV7-9 and J is TRBJ1-2; D possibly corresponds to TRBD1 (6 bases). This CDR3 is 13 amino acids long. CDR1 is SEHNR, CDR2 FQNEAQ, per germline (reference sequence). V lost 7 bases and J lost 4, with 13 bases in between. Here the CDR3 reads CASTWGGAYGYTF. The CDR3 DNA is TGTGCCAGCACTTGGGGGGGGGCCTATGGCTACACCTTC.

V gene TRBV4-1 combines with J gene TRBJ1-5; 9 bases are shared with TRBD1. The length of the CDR3 is 16 residues. V trimming: 2 bases; J trimming: 5 bases; junction bases outside the gene matches: 7. CDR1 MGHRA and CDR2 YSYEKL come from the germline V gene. The DNA of the CDR3 is TGCGCCAGCAGCCAACTGGGACAGGGAAGGGATCAGCCCCAGCATTTT. Its translation: CASSQLGQGRDQPQHF.

The CDR3 protein is CASSLPGDNTGELFF. The CDR3 DNA sequence: TGTGCCAGCAGCTTACCAGGGGATAACACCGGGGAGCTGTTTTTT. The chain recombines TRBV11-3 with TRBJ2-2; perhaps TRBD1 as D (6 bases). V was shortened by 2 bases and J by 2 bases, with 9 bases between the two germline ends. Germline CDR1 SGHNT, CDR2 YENEEA. The length of the CDR3 is 15 residues.

The chain has TRBV2 and TRBJ1-5, with 7 bases aligning to TRBD1. CDR1 is SNHLY and CDR2 is FYNNEI in the germline V gene. This CDR3 comprises 16 residues. The trim removed 5 bases at V and 2 bases at J, leaving 9 bases unmatched. Written as DNA, the CDR3 is TGTGCCAGCAGTAAGGACAGGCGCCGGGGCAATCAGCCCCAGCATTTT. This sequence encodes CASSKDRRRGNQPQHF.

This chain connects TRBV5-6 to TRBJ1-5, with 7 bases lining up with TRBD1. CDR3 length equals 14 residues. J lost 8 bases, V lost 3 bases, and 8 bases had no gene match. Germline CDR1 is SGHDT and CDR2 is YYEEEE. The CDR3 coding sequence is TGTGCCAGCAGCTGGCAGGGGGGAGTTGAGCCCCAGCATTTT. It is translated as CASSWQGGVEPQHF.